This TCR beta chain was found in a study of T cell responses to AZD1222 COVID-19 vaccine. Regarding the study as a whole: Rises in breadth and depth of Spike-specific TCRs came after two AZD1222 doses. No day 14 peak samples; only post-peak repertoires were characterized.

The method was immunoSEQ multiplex PCR; TCRdb's version includes in-frame clones alone and lacks a portion of them. The table has about 160,000 clones, 70% to 90% seen once. The analysis combined second doses at about 4 or about 12 weeks. CDR3 size: 15 residues. Trimming removed 4 bases from V and 5 bases from J, with 14 bases in between. Looked up from germline, CDR1 is SGHDN and CDR2 is FVKESK. This clone showed up just a few times. Antigen unknown. Here the sequenced sample was peripheral blood, taken 28 days after the second AZD1222 dose. The rearrangement links TRBV14 to TRBJ1-4; tentative D call: TRBD1 (5 bases). This receptor was identified in an adult who received the AZD1222 COVID-19 vaccine. CDR3 sequence reads: CASSPPRSGNEKLFF. CDR3 sequence (DNA): TGTGCCAGCAGCCCCCCTCGGTCAGGGAATGAAAAACTGTTTTTT. The entire variable domain, with the rest obtained from reference TRBV14 and TRBJ1-4, is as follows: EAGVTQFPSHSVIEKGQTVTLRCDPISGHDNLYWYRRVMGKEIKFLLHFVKESKQDESGMPNNRFLAERTGGTYSTLKVQPAELEDSGVYFCASSPPRSGNEKLFFGSGTQLSVL.